The rows below give T cell receptor beta chains drawn from one sample of a study of blood T cell repertoires in COVID-19. Here immunoSEQ multiplex PCR was the method, and the copy in TCRdb shows in-frame clones only, minus some. The table includes some 310,000 clones, around 90% detected once. Sequenced material: peripheral blood. Every receptor here comes from a woman aged 30 to 39 with COVID-19, enrolled during active disease. Both conserved end residues are part of each CDR3. Fields, in order: V gene, J gene, clone size, D gene, CDR3 DNA, CDR3 protein. The D gene is left open where the match is weak. Rows may omit the clone size; those that give it use once, few, many or a size class.

v_call: TRBV12-5; j_call: TRBJ1-1; clone_size: NA; d_call: NA; cdr3_nt: TGTGCTAGTGGTTTTGGGCCTGAAGCTTTCTTT; cdr3_aa: CASGFGPEAFF
v_call: TRBV5-4; j_call: TRBJ1-4; clone_size: NA; d_call: TRBD1; cdr3_nt: TGTGCCAGCGCAAATCGGACAGGGGGCCAGGGTGAAAAACTGTTTTTT; cdr3_aa: CASANRTGGQGEKLFF
v_call: TRBV5-8; j_call: TRBJ2-1; clone_size: NA; d_call: TRBD2; cdr3_nt: TGTGCCAGCAGCACCGGACTAGCGGGGGCCTACAATGAGCAGTTCTTC; cdr3_aa: CASSTGLAGAYNEQFF
v_call: TRBV29-1; j_call: TRBJ1-2; clone_size: NA; d_call: NA; cdr3_nt: TGCAGCGTTGAAGGGGGCAGGTTCCCTAACTATGGCTACACCTTC; cdr3_aa: CSVEGGRFPNYGYTF
v_call: TRBV28; j_call: TRBJ2-7; clone_size: once; d_call: NA; cdr3_nt: TGTGCCAGCAGTCCATGGATGGCTAGCGCCTCCTACGAGCAGTACTTC; cdr3_aa: CASSPWMASASYEQYF
v_call: TRBV6-5; j_call: TRBJ2-7; clone_size: NA; d_call: TRBD1; cdr3_nt: TGTGCCAGCAGCCGCCCGGGACAGGGTGTCTACGAGCAGTACTTC; cdr3_aa: CASSRPGQGVYEQYF
v_call: TRBV28; j_call: TRBJ2-7; clone_size: NA; d_call: NA; cdr3_nt: TGTGCCAGCAGTCCTACCACCCCCAGGGATATGGACTACGAGCAGTACTTC; cdr3_aa: CASSPTTPRDMDYEQYF
v_call: TRBV5-4; j_call: TRBJ1-4; clone_size: once; d_call: TRBD1; cdr3_nt: TGTGCCAGCAGCTCCGATCCGGACAGGTTCAATGAAAAACTGTTTTTT; cdr3_aa: CASSSDPDRFNEKLFF
v_call: TRBV2; j_call: TRBJ2-1; clone_size: NA; d_call: NA; cdr3_nt: TGTGCCAGCAGCCCCCAGGGGAGCTCCTACAATGAGCAGTTCTTC; cdr3_aa: CASSPQGSSYNEQFF
v_call: TRBV5-4; j_call: TRBJ1-5; clone_size: NA; d_call: NA; cdr3_nt: TGTGCCAGCAGCTTGGATTTCGATCAGCCCCAGCATTTT; cdr3_aa: CASSLDFDQPQHF
v_call: TRBV25-1; j_call: TRBJ1-2; clone_size: NA; d_call: NA; cdr3_nt: TGTGCCAGCAGTGAAGCAGGCTATGGCTACACCTTC; cdr3_aa: CASSEAGYGYTF
v_call: TRBV2; j_call: TRBJ2-7; clone_size: NA; d_call: TRBD1; cdr3_nt: TGTGCCAGCTTCTTGGACAGGGATAAGTACGAGCAGTACTTC; cdr3_aa: CASFLDRDKYEQYF
v_call: TRBV9; j_call: TRBJ1-4; clone_size: NA; d_call: NA; cdr3_nt: TGTGCCAGCAGCGTAGCGTCGGGTGAAAAACTGTTTTTT; cdr3_aa: CASSVASGEKLFF
v_call: TRBV7-9; j_call: TRBJ2-1; clone_size: NA; d_call: TRBD1; cdr3_nt: TGTGCCAGCAGCGCCAAACCGACAGGGAGCTCCTACAATGAGCAGTTCTTC; cdr3_aa: CASSAKPTGSSYNEQFF
v_call: TRBV30; j_call: TRBJ1-2; clone_size: NA; d_call: NA; cdr3_nt: TGTGCCTGGAAACTTGGGGGGGATGGCTACACCTTC; cdr3_aa: CAWKLGGDGYTF